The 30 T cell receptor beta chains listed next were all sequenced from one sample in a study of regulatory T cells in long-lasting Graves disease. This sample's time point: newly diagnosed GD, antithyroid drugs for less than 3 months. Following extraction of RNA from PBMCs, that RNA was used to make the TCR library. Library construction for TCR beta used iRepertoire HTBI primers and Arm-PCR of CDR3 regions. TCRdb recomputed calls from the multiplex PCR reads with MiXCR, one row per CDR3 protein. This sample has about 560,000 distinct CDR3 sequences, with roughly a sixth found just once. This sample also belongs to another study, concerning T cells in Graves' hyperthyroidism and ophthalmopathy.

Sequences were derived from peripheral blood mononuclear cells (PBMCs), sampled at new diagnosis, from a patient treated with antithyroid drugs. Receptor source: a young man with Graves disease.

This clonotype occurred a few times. The DNA for the CDR3 is TGTGCCAGCAAACCATTTTCCTTCGGGCTAGCGGGAGCTGGTGAGCAGTTCTTC. This codes for CASKPFSFGLAGAGEQFF. This rearrangement joins TRBV27 to TRBJ2-1; 10 nucleotides match TRBD2. Trimming removed 7 bases from V and 9 bases from J; junction bases left unmatched: 21. Germline CDR1 reads MNHEY; CDR2 reads SMNVEV (reference sequence). The CDR3 contains 18 residues.

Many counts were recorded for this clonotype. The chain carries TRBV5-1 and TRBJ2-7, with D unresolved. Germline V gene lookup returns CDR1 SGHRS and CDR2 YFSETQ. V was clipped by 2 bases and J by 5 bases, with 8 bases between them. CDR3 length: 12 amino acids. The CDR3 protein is CASSFPGDEQYF. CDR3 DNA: TGCGCCAGCAGCTTCCCAGGCGACGAGCAGTACTTC.

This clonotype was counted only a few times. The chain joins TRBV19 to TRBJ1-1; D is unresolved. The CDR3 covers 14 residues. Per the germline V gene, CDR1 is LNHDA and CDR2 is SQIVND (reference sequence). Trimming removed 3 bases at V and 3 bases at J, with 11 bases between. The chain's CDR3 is CASSMFTGDTEAFF. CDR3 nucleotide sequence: TGTGCCAGTAGTATGTTTACTGGGGACACTGAAGCTTTCTTT.

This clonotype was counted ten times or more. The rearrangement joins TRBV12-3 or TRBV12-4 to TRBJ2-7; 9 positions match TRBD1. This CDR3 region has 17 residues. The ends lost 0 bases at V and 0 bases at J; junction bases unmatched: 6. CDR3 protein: CASSLAGETGGSYEQYF. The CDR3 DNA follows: TGTGCCAGCAGTTTAGCGGGTGAGACAGGGGGCTCCTACGAGCAGTACTTC.

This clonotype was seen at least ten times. The CDR3 sequence: CASSSWTANTEAFF. CDR3 sequence (DNA): TGTGCCAGCAGCTCGTGGACAGCGAACACTGAAGCTTTCTTT. V gene TRBV11-1 combines with J gene TRBJ1-1; D is perhaps TRBD1 (6 bases). Deletions cut 4 bases from V and 1 base from J, with 10 bases between. The germline V gene has CDR1 SGHAT and CDR2 FQDESV (reference sequence). The CDR3 extends over 14 amino acids. Variable domain in full (rest from reference TRBV11-1 and TRBJ1-1): EAEVAQSPRYKITEKSQAVAFWCDPISGHATLYWYRQILGQGPELLVQFQDESVVDDSQLPKDRFSAERLKGVDSTLKIQPAELGDSAMYLCASSSWTANTEAFFGQGTRLTVV.

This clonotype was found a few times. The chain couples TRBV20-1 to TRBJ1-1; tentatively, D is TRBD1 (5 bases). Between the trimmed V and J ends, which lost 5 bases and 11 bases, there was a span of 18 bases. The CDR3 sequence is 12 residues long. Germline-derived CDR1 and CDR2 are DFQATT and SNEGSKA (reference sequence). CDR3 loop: CSADSGAPGAFF. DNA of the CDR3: TGCAGTGCTGACTCAGGAGCCCCAGGGGCTTTCTTT.

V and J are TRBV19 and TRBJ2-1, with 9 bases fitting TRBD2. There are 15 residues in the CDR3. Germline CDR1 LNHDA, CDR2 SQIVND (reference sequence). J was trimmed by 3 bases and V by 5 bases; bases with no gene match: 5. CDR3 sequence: CASSWTSELYNEQFF. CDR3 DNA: TGTGCCAGTAGTTGGACTAGCGAACTCTACAATGAGCAGTTCTTC.

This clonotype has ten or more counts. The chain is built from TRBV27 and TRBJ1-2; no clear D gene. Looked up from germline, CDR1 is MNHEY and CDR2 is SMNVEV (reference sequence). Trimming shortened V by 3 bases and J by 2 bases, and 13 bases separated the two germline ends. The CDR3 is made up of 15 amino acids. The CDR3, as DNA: TGTGCCAGCAGTTTGCGGGCAGGAGGGAACTATGGCTACACCTTC. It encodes CASSLRAGGNYGYTF.

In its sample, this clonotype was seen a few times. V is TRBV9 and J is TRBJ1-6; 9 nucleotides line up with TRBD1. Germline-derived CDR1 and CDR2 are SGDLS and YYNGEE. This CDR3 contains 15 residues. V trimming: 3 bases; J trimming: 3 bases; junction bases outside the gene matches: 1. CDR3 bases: TGTGCCAGCAGCGGACAGGGGGTCTATAATTCACCCCTCCACTTT. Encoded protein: CASSGQGVYNSPLHF.

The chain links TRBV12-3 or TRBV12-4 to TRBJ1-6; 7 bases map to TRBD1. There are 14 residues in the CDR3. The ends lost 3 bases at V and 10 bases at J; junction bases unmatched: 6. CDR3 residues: CASSFTGEDSPLHF. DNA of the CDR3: TGTGCCAGCAGTTTTACAGGGGAAGACTCACCCCTCCACTTT.

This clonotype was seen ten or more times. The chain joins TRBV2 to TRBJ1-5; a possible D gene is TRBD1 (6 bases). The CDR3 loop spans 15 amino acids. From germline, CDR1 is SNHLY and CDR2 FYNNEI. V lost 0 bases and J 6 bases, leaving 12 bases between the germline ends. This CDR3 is CASSEALRRGQPQHF. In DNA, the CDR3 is TGTGCCAGCAGTGAAGCGCTTCGCAGGGGTCAGCCCCAGCATTTT.

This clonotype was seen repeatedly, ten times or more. CDR3 region: CASRGTSGSFYEQYF. CDR3 nucleotide sequence: TGTGCCAGCAGAGGGACTAGCGGGAGCTTCTACGAGCAGTACTTC. The chain recombines TRBV6-1 with TRBJ2-7; TRBD2 aligns across 14 bases. After removal of 6 bases from V and 3 bases from J, the junction contained 4 bases not matched to a gene. Germline loops: CDR1 MNHNS, CDR2 SASEGT. This CDR3 is 15 amino acids long.

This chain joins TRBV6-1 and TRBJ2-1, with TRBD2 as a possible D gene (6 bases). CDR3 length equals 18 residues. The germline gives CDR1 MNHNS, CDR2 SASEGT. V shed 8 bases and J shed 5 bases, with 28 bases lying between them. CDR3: CASLRFFSSDPGDNEQFF. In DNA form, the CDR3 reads TGTGCCAGCCTTAGATTTTTTTCTTCCGACCCGGGGGACAATGAGCAGTTCTTC.

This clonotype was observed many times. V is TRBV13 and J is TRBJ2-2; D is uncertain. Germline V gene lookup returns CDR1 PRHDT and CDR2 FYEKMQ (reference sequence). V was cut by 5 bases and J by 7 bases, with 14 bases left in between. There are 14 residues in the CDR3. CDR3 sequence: CASSQTVRSGELFF. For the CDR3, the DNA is TGTGCCAGCAGCCAGACCGTACGTAGCGGGGAGCTGTTTTTT.

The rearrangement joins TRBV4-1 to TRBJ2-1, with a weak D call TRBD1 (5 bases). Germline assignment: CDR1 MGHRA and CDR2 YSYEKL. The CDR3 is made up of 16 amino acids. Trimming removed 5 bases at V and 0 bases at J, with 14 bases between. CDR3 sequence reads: CASSNRQKSSYNEQFF. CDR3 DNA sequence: TGCGCCAGCAGCAATCGACAGAAGAGCTCCTACAATGAGCAGTTCTTC.

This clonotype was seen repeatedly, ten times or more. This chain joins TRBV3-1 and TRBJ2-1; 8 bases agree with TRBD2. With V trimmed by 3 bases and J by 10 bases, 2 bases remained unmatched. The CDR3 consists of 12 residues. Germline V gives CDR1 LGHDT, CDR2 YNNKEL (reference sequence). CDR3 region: CASSHSSGEQFF. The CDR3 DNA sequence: TGTGCCAGCAGCCACTCTAGCGGGGAGCAGTTCTTC.

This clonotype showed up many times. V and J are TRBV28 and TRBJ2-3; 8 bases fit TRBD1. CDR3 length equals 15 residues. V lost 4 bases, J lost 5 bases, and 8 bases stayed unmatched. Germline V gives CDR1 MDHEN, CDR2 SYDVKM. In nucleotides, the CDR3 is TGTGCCAGCAGTTCGGGACAGGCTCTCGAAGATACGCAGTATTTT. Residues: CASSSGQALEDTQYF.

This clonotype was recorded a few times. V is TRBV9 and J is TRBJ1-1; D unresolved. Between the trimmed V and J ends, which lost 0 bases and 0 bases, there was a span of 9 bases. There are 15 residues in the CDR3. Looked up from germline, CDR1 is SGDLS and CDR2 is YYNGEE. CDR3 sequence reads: CASSVDPAMNTEAFF. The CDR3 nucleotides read TGTGCCAGCAGCGTAGATCCAGCCATGAACACTGAAGCTTTCTTT.

This CDR3 reads CASSWEDEQYF. CDR3 nucleotides: TGTGCCAGTAGTTGGGAAGACGAGCAGTACTTC. This sequence joins TRBV19 and TRBJ2-7; D not certain. The CDR3 sequence is 11 residues long. CDR1 is LNHDA, CDR2 SQIVND, per germline (reference sequence). V lost 5 bases and J lost 5, with 7 bases in between.

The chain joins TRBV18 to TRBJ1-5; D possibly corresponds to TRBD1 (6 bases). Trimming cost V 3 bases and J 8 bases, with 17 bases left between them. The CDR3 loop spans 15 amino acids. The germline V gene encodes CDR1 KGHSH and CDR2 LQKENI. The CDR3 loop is CASSPRWGHGKPQHF. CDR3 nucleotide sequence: TGTGCCAGCTCACCCCGGTGGGGGCACGGAAAGCCCCAGCATTTT.

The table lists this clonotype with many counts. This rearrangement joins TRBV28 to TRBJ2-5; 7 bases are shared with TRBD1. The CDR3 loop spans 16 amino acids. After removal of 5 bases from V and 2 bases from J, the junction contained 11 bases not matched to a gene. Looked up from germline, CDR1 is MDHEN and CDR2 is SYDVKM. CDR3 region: CASSRVLGTEQETQYF. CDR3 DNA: TGTGCCAGCAGTCGGGTACTAGGGACAGAGCAAGAGACCCAGTACTTC.

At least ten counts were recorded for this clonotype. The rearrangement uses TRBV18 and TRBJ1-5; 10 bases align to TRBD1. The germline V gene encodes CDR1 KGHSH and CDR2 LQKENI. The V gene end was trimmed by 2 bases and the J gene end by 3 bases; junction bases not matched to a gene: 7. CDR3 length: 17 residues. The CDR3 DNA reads TGTGCCAGCTCACCATCCTCCGGGACAGGGGCCAATCAGCCCCAGCATTTT. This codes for CASSPSSGTGANQPQHF. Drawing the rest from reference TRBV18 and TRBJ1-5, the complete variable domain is NAGVMQNPRHLVRRRGQEARLRCSPMKGHSHVYWYRQLPEEGLKFMVYLQKENIIDESGMPKERFSAEFPKEGPSILRIQQVVRGDSAAYFCASSPSSGTGANQPQHFGDGTRLSIL.

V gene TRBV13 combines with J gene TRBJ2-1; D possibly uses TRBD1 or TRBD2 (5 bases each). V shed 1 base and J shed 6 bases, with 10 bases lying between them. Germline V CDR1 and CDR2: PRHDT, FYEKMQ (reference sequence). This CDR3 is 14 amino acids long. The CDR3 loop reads CASSLDLGVNEQFF. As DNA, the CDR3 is TGTGCCAGCAGCTTAGATCTGGGGGTCAATGAGCAGTTCTTC. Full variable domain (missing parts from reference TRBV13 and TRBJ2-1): AAGVIQSPRHLIKEKRETATLKCYPIPRHDTVYWYQQGPGQDPQFLISFYEKMQSDKGSIPDRFSAQQFSDYHSELNMSSLELGDSALYFCASSLDLGVNEQFFGPGTRLTVL.

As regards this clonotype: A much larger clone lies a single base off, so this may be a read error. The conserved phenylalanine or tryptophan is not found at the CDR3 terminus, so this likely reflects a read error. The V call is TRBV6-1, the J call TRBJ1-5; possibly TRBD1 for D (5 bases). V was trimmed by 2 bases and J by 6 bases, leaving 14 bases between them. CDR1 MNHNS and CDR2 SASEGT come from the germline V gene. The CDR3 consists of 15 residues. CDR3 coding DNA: TGTGCCAGCAGTGAATTTTGGGGGGTCCGTCAGCCCCAGCATTCT. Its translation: CASSEFWGVRQPQHS.

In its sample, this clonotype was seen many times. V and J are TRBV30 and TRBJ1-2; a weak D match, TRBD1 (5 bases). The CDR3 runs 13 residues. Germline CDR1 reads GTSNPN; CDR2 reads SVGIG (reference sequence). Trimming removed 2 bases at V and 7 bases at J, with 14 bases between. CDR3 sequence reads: CAWSFDGAGGYTF. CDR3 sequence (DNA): TGTGCCTGGAGTTTCGACGGGGCCGGTGGCTACACCTTC.

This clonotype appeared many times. The CDR3 region is CASSLYWLAGGRTGELFF. DNA of the CDR3: TGTGCCAGCAGTTTATATTGGCTAGCGGGAGGAAGGACCGGGGAGCTGTTTTTT. The chain is built from TRBV27 and TRBJ2-2; TRBD2 agrees at 11 bases. Trimming removed 1 base from V and 5 bases from J; junction bases left unmatched: 9. Germline CDR1 is MNHEY and CDR2 is SMNVEV (reference sequence). This CDR3 spans 18 amino acids.

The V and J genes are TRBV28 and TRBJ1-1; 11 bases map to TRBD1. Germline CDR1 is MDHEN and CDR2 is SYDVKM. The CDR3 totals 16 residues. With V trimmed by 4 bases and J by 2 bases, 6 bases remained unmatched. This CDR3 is CASSSPGTGGNTEAFF. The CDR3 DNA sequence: TGTGCCAGCAGTTCACCCGGGACAGGGGGAAACACTGAAGCTTTCTTT.

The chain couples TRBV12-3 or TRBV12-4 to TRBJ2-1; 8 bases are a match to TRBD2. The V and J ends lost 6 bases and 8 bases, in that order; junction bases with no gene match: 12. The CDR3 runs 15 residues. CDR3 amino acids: CASSSKRGLGDEQFF. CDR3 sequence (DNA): TGTGCCAGCAGCTCCAAGCGGGGGTTAGGAGATGAGCAGTTCTTC.

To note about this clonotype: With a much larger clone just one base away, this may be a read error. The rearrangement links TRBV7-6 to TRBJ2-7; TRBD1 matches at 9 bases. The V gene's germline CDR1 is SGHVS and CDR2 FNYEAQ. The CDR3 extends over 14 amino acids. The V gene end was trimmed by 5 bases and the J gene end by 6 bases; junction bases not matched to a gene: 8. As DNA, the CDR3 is TGTGCCAGCAGCCCGGACAGGGGAGGATGCGAGCAGTACTTC. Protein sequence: CASSPDRGGCEQYF. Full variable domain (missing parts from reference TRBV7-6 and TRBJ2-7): GAGVSQSPRYKVTKRGQDVALRCDPISGHVSLYWYRQALGQGPEFLTYFNYEAQQDKSGLPNDRFSAERPEGSISTLTIQRTEQRDSAMYRCASSPDRGGCEQYFGPGTRLTVT.

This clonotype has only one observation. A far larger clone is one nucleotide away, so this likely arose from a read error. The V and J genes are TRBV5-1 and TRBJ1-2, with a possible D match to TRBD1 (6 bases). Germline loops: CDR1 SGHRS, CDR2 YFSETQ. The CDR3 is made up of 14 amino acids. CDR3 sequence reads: CASSPDRFNYGYTF. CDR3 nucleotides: TGTGCCAGCAGCCCGGACAGATTTAACTATGGCTACACCTTC. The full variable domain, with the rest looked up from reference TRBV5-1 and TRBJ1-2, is KAGVTQTPRYLIKTRGQQVTLSCSPISGHRSVSWYQQTPGQGLQFLFEYFSETQRNKGNFPGRFSGRQFSNSRSEMNVSTLELGDSALYLCASSPDRFNYGYTFGSGTRLTVV.